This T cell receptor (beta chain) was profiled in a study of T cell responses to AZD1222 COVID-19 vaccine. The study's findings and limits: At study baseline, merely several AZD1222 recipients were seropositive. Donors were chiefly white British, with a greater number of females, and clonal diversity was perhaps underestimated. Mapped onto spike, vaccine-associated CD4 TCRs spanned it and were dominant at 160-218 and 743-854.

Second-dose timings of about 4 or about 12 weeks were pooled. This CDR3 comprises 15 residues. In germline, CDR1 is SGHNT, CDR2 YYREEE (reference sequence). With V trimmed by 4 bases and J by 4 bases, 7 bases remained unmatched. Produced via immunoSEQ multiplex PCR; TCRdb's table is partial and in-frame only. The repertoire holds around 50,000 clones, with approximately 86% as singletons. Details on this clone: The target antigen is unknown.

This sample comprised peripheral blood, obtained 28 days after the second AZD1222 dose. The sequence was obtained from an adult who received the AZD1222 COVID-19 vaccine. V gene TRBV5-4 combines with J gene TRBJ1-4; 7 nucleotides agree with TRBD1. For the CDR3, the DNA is TGTGCCAGCAGCCTCGGACAGGCGCTTAATGAAAAACTGTTTTTT. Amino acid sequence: CASSLGQALNEKLFF.